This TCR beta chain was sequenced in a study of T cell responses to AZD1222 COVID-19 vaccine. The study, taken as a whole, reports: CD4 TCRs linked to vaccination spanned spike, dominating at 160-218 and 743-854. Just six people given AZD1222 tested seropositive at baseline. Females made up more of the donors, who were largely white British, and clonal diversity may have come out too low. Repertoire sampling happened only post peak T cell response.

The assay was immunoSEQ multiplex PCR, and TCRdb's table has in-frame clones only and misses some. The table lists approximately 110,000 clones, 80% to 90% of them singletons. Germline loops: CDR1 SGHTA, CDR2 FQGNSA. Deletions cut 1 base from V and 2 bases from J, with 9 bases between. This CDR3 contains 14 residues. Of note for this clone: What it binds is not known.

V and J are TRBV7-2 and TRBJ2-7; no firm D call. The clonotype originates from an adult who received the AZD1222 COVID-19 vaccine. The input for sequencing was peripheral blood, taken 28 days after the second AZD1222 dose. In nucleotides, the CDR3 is TGTGCCAGCAGCTTAGGCCCCTCCACCTACGAGCAGTACTTC. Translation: CASSLGPSTYEQYF.